Presented here are 9 T cell receptor beta chains from one specimen sequenced in a study of shared clonotypes between healthy human individuals. Sequenced by immunoSEQ multiplex PCR; TCRdb stores in-frame clones only, minus some. The sample yields some 2.3 million clones, 80% to 95% seen once. The sequencing sample was made of naive CD4+ T cells from PBMCs. Subset meaning: CD45RA+ positively selected. These receptor sequences come from a man aged 18 to 35 in good health. Some clones in this sample may be carry-over from other donors' samples.

The chain employs TRBV10-3 and TRBJ2-2; TRBD1 matches at 7 bases. Unmatched junction bases numbered 0, after V lost 2 bases and J lost 3 bases. CDR1 and CDR2 from the germline V gene are ENHRY and SYGVKD. The CDR3 runs to 14 residues. Here the CDR3 DNA reads TGTGCCATCAGTGAGACAGGGGACACCGGGGAGCTGTTTTTT. Translating it yields CAISETGDTGELFF.

V usage is TRBV2 and J usage is TRBJ2-7; D gene unclear. This CDR3 has 14 amino acids. V lost 5 bases and J lost 2, with 13 bases in between. CDR1 and CDR2 (germline): SNHLY, FYNNEI. This CDR3 reads CASSFSGRTYEQYF. CDR3 bases: TGTGCCAGCAGTTTCTCTGGCAGAACCTACGAGCAGTACTTC.

V and J are TRBV7-9 and TRBJ2-6, with TRBD1 matching 9 bases. After removal of 4 bases from V and 0 bases from J, the junction contained 4 bases not matched to a gene. Germline CDR1 and CDR2: SEHNR and FQNEAQ (reference sequence). CDR3 length: 17 residues. DNA for the CDR3: TGTGCCAGCAGCTCGACAGGGGGTGGCTCTGGGGCCAACGTCCTGACTTTC. This translates into CASSSTGGGSGANVLTF.

This clone occurred once. The chain combines TRBV18 with TRBJ2-7; 9 bases match TRBD1. Trimming took 3 bases from V and 5 from J; bases not matched to a gene: 11. CDR3 length: 16 amino acids. The germline gives CDR1 KGHSH, CDR2 LQKENI. In nucleotides, the CDR3 is TGTGCCAGCTCACCCAACCGGGACAGGGCTTTCAACGAGCAGTACTTC. It specifies CASSPNRDRAFNEQYF.

V is TRBV6-5 and J is TRBJ1-3, with D maybe TRBD1 (6 bases). Germline loops: CDR1 MNHEY, CDR2 SVGAGI. This CDR3 is 13 amino acids long. V was clipped by 6 bases and J by 4 bases, with 10 bases between them. CDR3 nucleotides: TGTGCCAGCAGAAAGGGACAAGGAAACACCATATATTTT. Residues: CASRKGQGNTIYF.

The V gene is TRBV5-1, the J gene TRBJ1-3; no firm D call. This CDR3 comprises 16 residues. V lost 2 bases and J 3 bases, leaving 15 bases between the germline ends. From germline, CDR1 is SGHRS and CDR2 YFSETQ. As DNA, the CDR3 is TGCGCCAGCAGCTTCAACGGGCGTCGCGGTGGAAACACCATATATTTT. Protein: CASSFNGRRGGNTIYF.

Points on this clone: Other DNA sequences of this sample code for an identical CDR3. The genes are TRBV18 and TRBJ1-1; TRBD1 matches at 8 bases. Germline CDR1 reads KGHSH; CDR2 reads LQKENI. Germline trimming cut 4 bases from V and 1 base from J; bases unmatched to any gene: 2. This CDR3 is 14 amino acids long. The DNA of the CDR3 is TGTGCCAGCTCACTACAGGGGGGGAACACTGAAGCTTTCTTT. It specifies CASSLQGGNTEAFF.

This chain uses TRBV10-3 with TRBJ1-1; 9 nucleotides match TRBD1. Trimming cost V 6 bases and J 7 bases; bases outside gene matches: 6. This CDR3 has 13 amino acids. The V gene's germline CDR1 is ENHRY and CDR2 SYGVKD. CDR3 DNA sequence: TGTGCCATCAGGGTCACAGGGGGCGATGAAGCTTTCTTT. The encoded protein is CAIRVTGGDEAFF.

The chain has TRBV27 and TRBJ2-3, with TRBD2 matching over 10 bases. This CDR3 has 16 amino acids. V dropped 7 bases and J dropped 0; count of bases not matched to a gene: 7. The germline CDR1 and CDR2 sequences are MNHEY and SMNVEV (reference sequence). The CDR3 sequence: CASNFLAGGSTDTQYF. In nucleotides, the CDR3 is TGTGCCAGCAATTTCTTAGCGGGAGGTAGCACAGATACGCAGTATTTT.